The present TCR beta chain was sequenced within a study of shared clonotypes between healthy human individuals. Sequencing used immunoSEQ multiplex PCR; TCRdb keeps in-frame clones, though not all of them. The table lists more than 2 million clones, 95% of them singletons. This TCR was sampled from a man between 18 and 35 years old in good health. The sequenced material came from naive CD4+ T cells sorted from blood. The subset denotes: CD45RA+ positively selected.

CDR3 sequence reads: CASSQGQERNQPQHF. DNA of the CDR3: TGTGCCAGCAGCCAAGGACAAGAAAGGAATCAGCCCCAGCATTTT. The chain joins TRBV11-2 to TRBJ1-5; weak D call: TRBD1 (5 bases). Between the trimmed V and J ends, which lost 5 bases and 4 bases, there was a span of 15 bases. Per germline, CDR1 SGHAT and CDR2 FQNNGV. This CDR3 contains 15 residues.